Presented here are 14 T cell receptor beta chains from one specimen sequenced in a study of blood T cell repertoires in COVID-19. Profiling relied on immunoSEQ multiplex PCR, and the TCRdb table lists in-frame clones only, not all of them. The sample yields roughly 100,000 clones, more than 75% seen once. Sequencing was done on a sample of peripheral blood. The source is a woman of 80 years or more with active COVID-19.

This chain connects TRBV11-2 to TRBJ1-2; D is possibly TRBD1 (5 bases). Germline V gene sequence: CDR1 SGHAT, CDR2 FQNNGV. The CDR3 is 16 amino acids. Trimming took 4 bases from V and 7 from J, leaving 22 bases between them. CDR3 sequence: CASSSSRQSRASGYTF. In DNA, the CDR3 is TGTGCCAGCAGCTCCTCACGCCAATCCAGGGCGTCTGGCTACACCTTC.

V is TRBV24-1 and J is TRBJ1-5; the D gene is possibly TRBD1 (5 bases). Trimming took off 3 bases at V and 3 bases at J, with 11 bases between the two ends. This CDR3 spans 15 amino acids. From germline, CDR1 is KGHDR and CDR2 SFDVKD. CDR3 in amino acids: CATSDRGGDNQPQHF. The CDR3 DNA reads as TGTGCCACCAGTGATCGGGGGGGGGACAATCAGCCCCAGCATTTT.

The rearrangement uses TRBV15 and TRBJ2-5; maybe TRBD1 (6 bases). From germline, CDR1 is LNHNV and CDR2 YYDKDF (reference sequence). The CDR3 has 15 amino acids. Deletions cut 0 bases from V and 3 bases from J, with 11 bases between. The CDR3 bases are TGTGCCACCAGCAGAGAGGACAGAGTTGAAGAGACCCAGTACTTC. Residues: CATSREDRVEETQYF.

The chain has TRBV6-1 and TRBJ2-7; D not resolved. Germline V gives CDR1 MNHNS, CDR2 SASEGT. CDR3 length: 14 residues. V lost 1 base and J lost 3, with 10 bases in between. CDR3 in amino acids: CASSEDGRNYEQYF. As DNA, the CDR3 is TGTGCCAGCAGTGAAGACGGCAGGAACTACGAGCAGTACTTC.

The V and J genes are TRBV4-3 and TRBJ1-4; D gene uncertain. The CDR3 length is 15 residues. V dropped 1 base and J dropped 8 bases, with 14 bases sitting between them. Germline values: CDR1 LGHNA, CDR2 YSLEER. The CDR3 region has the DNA TGCGCCAGCAGCCAAGCGTCGACTACAAGCGAAAAACTGTTTTTT. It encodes CASSQASTTSEKLFF.

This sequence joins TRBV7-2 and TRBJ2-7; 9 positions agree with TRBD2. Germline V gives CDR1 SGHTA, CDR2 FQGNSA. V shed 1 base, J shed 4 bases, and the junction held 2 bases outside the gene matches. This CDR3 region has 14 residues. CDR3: CASSLGREGYEQYF. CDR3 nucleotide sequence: TGTGCCAGCAGCTTAGGGCGGGAGGGGTACGAGCAGTACTTC.

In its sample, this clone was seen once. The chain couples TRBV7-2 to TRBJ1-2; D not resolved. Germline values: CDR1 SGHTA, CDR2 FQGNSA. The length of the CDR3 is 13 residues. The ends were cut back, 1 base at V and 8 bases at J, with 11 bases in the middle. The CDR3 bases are TGTGCCAGCAGCTTAGGTGGCAGGCAGGGCTACACCTTC. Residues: CASSLGGRQGYTF.

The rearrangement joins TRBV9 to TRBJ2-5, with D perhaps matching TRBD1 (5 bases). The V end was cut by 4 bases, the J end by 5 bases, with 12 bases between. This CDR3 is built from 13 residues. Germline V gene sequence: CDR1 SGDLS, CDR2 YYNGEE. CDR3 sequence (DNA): TGTGCCAGCAGCCCCTGGGGCTCTGAGACCCAGTACTTC. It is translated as CASSPWGSETQYF.

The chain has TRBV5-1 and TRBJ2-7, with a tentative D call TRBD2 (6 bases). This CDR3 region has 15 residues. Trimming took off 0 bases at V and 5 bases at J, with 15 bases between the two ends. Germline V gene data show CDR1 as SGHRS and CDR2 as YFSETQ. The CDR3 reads CASSLAGRPGDEQYF. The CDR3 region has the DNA TGCGCCAGCAGCTTGGCAGGGAGGCCTGGGGACGAGCAGTACTTC.

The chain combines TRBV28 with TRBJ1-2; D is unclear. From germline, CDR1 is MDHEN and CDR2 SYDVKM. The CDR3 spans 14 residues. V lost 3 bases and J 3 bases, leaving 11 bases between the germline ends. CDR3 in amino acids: CASSLGIGYYGYTF. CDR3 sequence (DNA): TGTGCCAGCAGTTTGGGTATCGGGTACTATGGCTACACCTTC.

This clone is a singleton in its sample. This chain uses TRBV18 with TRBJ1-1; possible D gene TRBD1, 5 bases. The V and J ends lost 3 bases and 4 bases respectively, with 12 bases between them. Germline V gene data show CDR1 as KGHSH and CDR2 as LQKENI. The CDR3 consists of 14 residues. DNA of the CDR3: TGTGCCAGCTCACCGGAGGGGTTGGTCACTGAAGCTTTCTTT. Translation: CASSPEGLVTEAFF. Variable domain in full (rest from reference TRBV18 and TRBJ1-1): NAGVMQNPRHLVRRRGQEARLRCSPMKGHSHVYWYRQLPEEGLKFMVYLQKENIIDESGMPKERFSAEFPKEGPSILRIQQVVRGDSAAYFCASSPEGLVTEAFFGQGTRLTVV.

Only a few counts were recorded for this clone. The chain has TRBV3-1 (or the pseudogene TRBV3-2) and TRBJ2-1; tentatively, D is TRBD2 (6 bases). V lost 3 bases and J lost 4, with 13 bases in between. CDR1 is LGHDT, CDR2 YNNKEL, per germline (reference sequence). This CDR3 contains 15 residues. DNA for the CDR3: TGTGCCAGCAGCCACTGGGGGGAAGGGTACAATGAGCAGTTCTTC. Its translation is CASSHWGEGYNEQFF.

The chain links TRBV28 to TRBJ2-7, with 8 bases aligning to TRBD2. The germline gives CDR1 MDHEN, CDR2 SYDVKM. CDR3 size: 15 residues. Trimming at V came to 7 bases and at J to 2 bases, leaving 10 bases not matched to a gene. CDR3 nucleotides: TGTGCCAGCAATCCTAGCGGGCCCCCCCCCTACGAGCAGTACTTC. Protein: CASNPSGPPPYEQYF.

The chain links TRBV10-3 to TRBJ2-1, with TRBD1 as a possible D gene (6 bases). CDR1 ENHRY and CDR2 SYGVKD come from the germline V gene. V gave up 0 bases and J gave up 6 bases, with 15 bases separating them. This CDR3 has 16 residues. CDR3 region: CAISESRPGVSNEQFF. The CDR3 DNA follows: TGTGCCATCAGTGAGTCGAGGCCAGGGGTGAGCAATGAGCAGTTCTTC.